The source of this T cell receptor (beta chain) is a study of metastatic and nonmetastatic thyroid tumors. Study information: Across peripheral blood and tumor or nodule tissue samples taken from malignant and benign thyroid patients, the repertoires were compared with one another.

All patients were treatment-naive before thyroid surgery. As processed by the authors: A papillary thyroid cancer distant-metastasis classifier was built from CDR3 differences across clinicopathological groups. TCRdb re-called clones from the PCR reads using MiXCR. Here the V and J calls rest on TCRdb's processing, not on the authors' analysis. The table shows 30,000 to 35,000 clones, with 33% occurring only once. Whole-study findings and limits: A significant increase in TCR beta diversity was reportedly seen in malignant thyroid tumors relative to benign nodules, in blood and tumor.

J was trimmed by 7 bases and V by 4 bases; bases with no gene match: 6. CDR3 length: 13 amino acids. Germline values: CDR1 SGHRS, CDR2 YFSETQ. With regard to this clone: Its antigen is still unknown.

Sequenced sample: tumor tissue. The rearrangement links TRBV5-1 to TRBJ1-2; 8 nucleotides agree with TRBD1. This sequence was found in a female donor with papillary thyroid cancer or a benign thyroid nodule (not recorded which). Some clones in this sample may be carry-over from other donors' samples. For the CDR3, the DNA is TGCGCCAGCAGCCCGGACAGGGTGGGTGGCTACACCTTC. Encoded protein: CASSPDRVGGYTF. The variable domain in full, completed from reference TRBV5-1 and TRBJ1-2, reads KAGVTQTPRYLIKTRGQQVTLSCSPISGHRSVSWYQQTPGQGLQFLFEYFSETQRNKGNFPGRFSGRQFSNSRSEMNVSTLELGDSALYLCASSPDRVGGYTFGSGTRLTVV.